Sequencing of this T cell receptor (beta chain) was carried out in a study of blood T cell repertoires in COVID-19. The overall study: Both acute and convalescent COVID-19 samples were obtained from the United States, Italy and Spain. Sample material is recorded as cDNA or gDNA derived from T cells, B-cell-depleted T cells, or PBMCs.

Germline V gene sequence: CDR1 SGHRS, CDR2 YFSETQ. The CDR3 is made up of 17 amino acids. Trimming removed 1 base from V and 0 bases from J, with 11 bases in between. Original handling: The authors estimated nucleated cell counts from reference gene primer amplification. Some clones are missing from TCRdb's copy, which holds only in-frame ones; the method was immunoSEQ multiplex PCR. D and trimming were read from the DNA, whereas the V and J calls and clone size are those reported in that table. Seen here are approximately 45,000 clones, about 85% observed once, and the top ten hold approximately 15%.

The TCR sequence derives from a human donor in a cohort sampled during active COVID-19. The sequenced sample was peripheral blood. This sequence joins TRBV5-1 and TRBJ2-6; D perhaps matches TRBD1 (5 bases). The CDR3 nucleotides are TGCGCCAGCAGCTTGACTGGGGCTCGCTCTGGGGCCAACGTCCTGACTTTC. This gives the protein CASSLTGARSGANVLTF.